The clone carrying this T cell receptor beta chain turned up a few times. Its target is unknown. Regions amplified from RNA transcripts were the TCR beta CDR3 regions. Researchers ran a first-round RT-PCR on the TCR CDR3 using the HTBI primer set. TCRdb re-derived calls from the multiplex PCR reads in MiXCR, one entry per CDR3 protein. Altogether under 300,000 distinct CDR3 sequences are present, 13% being singletons, with the ten largest covering 7.5% to 8%. The data stem from a study of T cells in Graves' hyperthyroidism and ophthalmopathy. Study findings and constraints: Most thyroid-expanded clonotypes above 0.001 were also found in blood.

An approximately 9.4 ml volume of fresh peripheral blood provided the PBMCs. The source of this sequence is a young woman with Graves' hyperthyroidism that later progressed to Graves' ophthalmopathy. The sequencing sample was made of blood.

The CDR3 loop reads CASSVATGRNGYTF. The CDR3 nucleotides are TGTGCCAGCAGCGTAGCTACGGGGAGGAATGGCTACACCTTC. This chain connects TRBV9 to TRBJ1-2; D call uncertain. V lost 0 bases and J 6 bases, leaving 12 bases between the germline ends. The CDR3 consists of 14 residues. Germline lookup yields CDR1 SGDLS and CDR2 YYNGEE.